A single sample gave rise to the 30 T cell receptor beta chains below, sequenced in a study of neurological immune-mediated disorders. MiXCR, run by TCRdb on the 5' RACE reads, gives a single entry per CDR3 protein. The sample has 24,000 or so distinct CDR3 sequences; roughly 2.5% are singletons. Sequencing was done on a sample of PBMCs. The source is a woman aged 45-60 years with multiple sclerosis.

This sequence joins TRBV3-1 and TRBJ1-2, with D perhaps TRBD1 (5 bases). V was pared by 0 bases and J by 6 bases, with 8 bases between. The V gene's germline CDR1 is LGHDT and CDR2 YNNKEL (reference sequence). The length of the CDR3 is 13 residues. The CDR3 DNA is TGTGCCAGCAGCCAAGACAGGGTAAATGGCTACACCTTC. Translated: CASSQDRVNGYTF.

This clonotype was seen repeatedly, ten times or more. This chain connects TRBV5-4 to TRBJ1-1, with unresolved D. The germline V gene has CDR1 SGHNT and CDR2 YYREEE (reference sequence). This CDR3 spans 13 amino acids. V lost 4 bases, J lost 0 bases, and 7 bases lay in between. CDR3 sequence reads: CASSPAMNTEAFF. CDR3 coding DNA: TGTGCCAGCAGCCCAGCCATGAACACTGAAGCTTTCTTT.

This clonotype has a count of ten or more. The V gene is TRBV29-1, the J gene TRBJ2-1; 7 nucleotides align to TRBD2. V was pared by 5 bases and J by 8 bases, with 9 bases of the junction left unmatched. Germline values: CDR1 SQVTM, CDR2 ANQGSEA. The CDR3 is 13 amino acids. Here the CDR3 reads CSVPRTSWDEQFF. In DNA, the CDR3 is TGCAGCGTTCCTCGGACTAGTTGGGATGAGCAGTTCTTC.

The rearrangement links TRBV18 to TRBJ1-1; maybe TRBD1 (6 bases). This CDR3 is built from 14 residues. From germline, CDR1 is KGHSH and CDR2 LQKENI. V gave up 6 bases and J gave up 2 bases, with 13 bases separating them. CDR3: CASSQQGLNTEAFF. In DNA, the CDR3 is TGTGCCAGCTCGCAACAGGGCTTAAACACTGAAGCTTTCTTT.

This clonotype is medium-sized within its sample. V usage is TRBV5-1 and J usage is TRBJ2-1, with TRBD1 matching 10 bases. This CDR3 spans 15 amino acids. The ends lost 3 bases at V and 4 bases at J; junction bases unmatched: 4. The V gene's germline CDR1 is SGHRS and CDR2 YFSETQ. CDR3 in DNA: TGCGCCAGCAGCTCCGACAGGGGGCAATACAATGAGCAGTTCTTC. As protein: CASSSDRGQYNEQFF.

At least ten counts were recorded for this clonotype. The chain carries TRBV19 and TRBJ1-2; TRBD1 is a possible D gene (6 bases). The CDR3 has 16 amino acids. The V gene lost 7 bases and the J gene lost 4 bases, with 22 bases spanning the gap. Germline values: CDR1 LNHDA, CDR2 SQIVND (reference sequence). The CDR3 reads CASNLGGTDFPYGYTF. The CDR3 DNA is TGTGCCAGTAATCTAGGGGGGACGGATTTCCCCTATGGCTACACCTTC.

This clonotype was seen ten or more times. The chain is built from TRBV20-1 and TRBJ2-3; possibly TRBD1 or TRBD2 for D (5 bases each). V was cut by 5 bases and J by 9 bases, with 18 bases left in between. The germline CDR1 and CDR2 sequences are DFQATT and SNEGSKA (reference sequence). The CDR3 is 13 residues long. The CDR3 is CSASRDPRETQYF. As DNA, the CDR3 is TGCAGTGCTTCCCGGGACCCTCGAGAGACGCAGTATTTT.

This clonotype came up many times. CDR3 loop: CASSFGDSPNTEAFF. The DNA for the CDR3 is TGCGCCAGCAGCTTTGGGGACAGCCCGAACACTGAAGCTTTCTTT. The V gene is TRBV5-1, the J gene TRBJ1-1; 7 bases agree with TRBD1. The J segment lost 1 base and the V segment lost 2 bases, leaving 5 bases of the junction unmatched. In germline, CDR1 is SGHRS, CDR2 YFSETQ. The CDR3 sequence is 15 residues long. Full variable domain (missing parts from reference TRBV5-1 and TRBJ1-1): KAGVTQTPRYLIKTRGQQVTLSCSPISGHRSVSWYQQTPGQGLQFLFEYFSETQRNKGNFPGRFSGRQFSNSRSEMNVSTLELGDSALYLCASSFGDSPNTEAFFGQGTRLTVV.

This clonotype was seen repeatedly, ten times or more. The V call is TRBV15, the J call TRBJ2-3; a weak D match, TRBD2 (6 bases). The V end lost 0 bases, the J end lost 2 bases, and 15 bases lay between the germline ends. CDR1 and CDR2 from the germline V gene are LNHNV and YYDKDF (reference sequence). CDR3 length: 17 residues. Here the CDR3 DNA reads TGTGCCACCAGCAGAGATCGTGGGACTGGTCCCACAGATACGCAGTATTTT. Its protein is CATSRDRGTGPTDTQYF.

This clonotype was seen ten or more times. The V call is TRBV7-9, the J call TRBJ2-1; 15 bases line up with TRBD2. Per germline, CDR1 SEHNR and CDR2 FQNEAQ (reference sequence). The CDR3 extends over 14 amino acids. V shed 8 bases and J 8 bases; nucleotides not matched to a gene: 4. CDR3 in amino acids: CASGGTSGRHEQFF. The CDR3 nucleotides read TGTGCCAGCGGGGGGACTAGCGGGAGGCATGAGCAGTTCTTC.

The table lists this clonotype with many counts. The gene calls are TRBV18 and TRBJ1-1; 9 bases are shared with TRBD1. J gave up 1 base and V 4 bases, and 7 bases lay outside the gene matches. Germline V gene sequence: CDR1 KGHSH, CDR2 LQKENI. There are 16 residues in the CDR3. The CDR3 nucleotides read TGTGCCAGCTCACAAGGGACAGGGAGGGGGAACACTGAAGCTTTCTTT. Translation: CASSQGTGRGNTEAFF.

In this sample, this clonotype turned up many times. The chain couples TRBV10-3 to TRBJ2-5, with TRBD2 as a possible D gene (6 bases). Germline CDR1 is ENHRY and CDR2 is SYGVKD. The CDR3 has 13 amino acids. V lost 6 bases and J 3 bases, leaving 11 bases between the germline ends. Written as DNA, the CDR3 is TGTGCCATCAGGCCCTGGGGGGAAGAGACCCAGTACTTC. Translating it yields CAIRPWGEETQYF.

Written as DNA, the CDR3 is TGTGCCAGCATCGGAACAGGGATAATCCCAGATACGCAGTATTTT. It yields the protein CASIGTGIIPDTQYF. V is TRBV12-3 or TRBV12-4 and J is TRBJ2-3, with D possibly being TRBD1 (6 bases). Trimming shortened V by 7 bases and J by 4 bases, and 18 bases separated the two germline ends. This CDR3 has 15 residues.

This clonotype was seen many times. The rearrangement joins TRBV2 to TRBJ1-2; 7 bases fit TRBD1. Unmatched junction bases numbered 10, after V lost 2 bases and J lost 4 bases. Germline values: CDR1 SNHLY, CDR2 FYNNEI. The CDR3 totals 16 residues. The DNA of the CDR3 is TGTGCCAGCAGTGAAACGTCAGGGGGGACTATCTATGGCTACACCTTC. This codes for CASSETSGGTIYGYTF. Using reference TRBV2 and TRBJ1-2 for the parts outside the CDR3, the full variable domain is EPEVTQTPSHQVTQMGQEVILRCVPISNHLYFYWYRQILGQKVEFLVSFYNNEISEKSEIFDDQFSVERPDGSNFTLKIRSTKLEDSAMYFCASSETSGGTIYGYTFGSGTRLTVV.

This clonotype occurred many times. V gene TRBV5-1 combines with J gene TRBJ2-7; possible D gene TRBD2, 6 bases. Germline V gene sequence: CDR1 SGHRS, CDR2 YFSETQ. Trimming took 4 bases from V and 6 from J, leaving 23 bases between them. This CDR3 is 16 amino acids long. CDR3 nucleotide sequence: TGCGCCAGCAGCCTCGCGGGGCTAGCGCACCACGGCGAGCAGTACTTC. It specifies CASSLAGLAHHGEQYF.

This clonotype was seen more than once but under ten times. This sequence joins TRBV20-1 and TRBJ2-7, with TRBD2 matching over 9 bases. V gave up 1 base and J gave up 12 bases; unmatched junction bases: 7. Germline V gene sequence: CDR1 DFQATT, CDR2 SNEGSKA (reference sequence). This CDR3 is 12 amino acids long. This CDR3 is CSARVGVAGAYF. The CDR3 coding sequence is TGCAGTGCTAGAGTTGGAGTAGCGGGAGCGTACTTC.

This clonotype was counted at least ten times. V usage is TRBV6-5 and J usage is TRBJ2-3; 7 nucleotides agree with TRBD2. The CDR3 is 15 amino acids. Unmatched junction bases numbered 7, after V lost 5 bases and J lost 2 bases. CDR1 and CDR2 from the germline V gene are MNHEY and SVGAGI. The CDR3 loop reads CASSLLAANTDTQYF. In DNA, the CDR3 is TGTGCCAGCAGTCTTCTAGCGGCCAACACAGATACGCAGTATTTT.

Many counts were recorded for this clonotype. The rearrangement links TRBV20-1 to TRBJ2-3, with a weak D call TRBD1 (6 bases). The V and J ends lost 1 base and 0 bases respectively, with 20 bases between them. Germline V gene lookup returns CDR1 DFQATT and CDR2 SNEGSKA (reference sequence). This CDR3 has 18 amino acids. The CDR3 sequence is CSARGPPLSGASTDTQYF. The CDR3 DNA reads as TGCAGTGCTAGAGGGCCCCCCCTTTCAGGGGCGAGCACAGATACGCAGTATTTT.

This clonotype was seen many times. The chain couples TRBV5-1 to TRBJ2-5, with D possibly being TRBD1 (6 bases). The CDR3 is made up of 14 amino acids. Between the trimmed V and J ends, which lost 7 bases and 2 bases, there was a span of 15 bases. Per the germline V gene, CDR1 is SGHRS and CDR2 is YFSETQ. In DNA form, the CDR3 reads TGCGCCAGCGGAGACAGGAGAGGTCAAGAGACCCAGTACTTC. Protein product: CASGDRRGQETQYF.

This clonotype was seen at least ten times. The V gene is TRBV5-6, the J gene TRBJ2-7; perhaps TRBD2 as D (6 bases). Trimming stripped 0 bases from V and 0 bases from J, with 13 bases between. The germline CDR1 and CDR2 sequences are SGHDT and YYEEEE. The CDR3 is 16 amino acids. The CDR3 here is CASSLAAGTGSYEQYF. The CDR3 DNA reads TGTGCCAGCAGCTTGGCGGCAGGGACTGGCTCCTACGAGCAGTACTTC. The full variable domain, with the rest looked up from reference TRBV5-6 and TRBJ2-7, is DAGVTQSPTHLIKTRGQQVTLRCSPKSGHDTVSWYQQALGQGPQFIFQYYEEEERQRGNFPDRFSGHQFPNYSSELNVNALLLGDSALYLCASSLAAGTGSYEQYFGPGTRLTVT.

This clonotype was counted at least ten times. The chain employs TRBV18 and TRBJ2-7; D call uncertain. Trimming stripped 3 bases from V and 7 bases from J, with 7 bases between. The germline CDR1 and CDR2 sequences are KGHSH and LQKENI. CDR3 length: 11 residues. The CDR3 loop is CASSPRGEQYF. The CDR3 region has the DNA TGTGCCAGCTCACCCCGAGGAGAGCAGTACTTC.

Ten or more counts support this clonotype. V usage is TRBV20-1 and J usage is TRBJ1-1; 8 bases map to TRBD1. Looked up from germline, CDR1 is DFQATT and CDR2 is SNEGSKA (reference sequence). The CDR3 consists of 14 residues. In DNA, the CDR3 is TGCAGCCCCAGACAGGGGAGAGGAGAAACTGAAGCTTTCTTT. It codes for CSPRQGRGETEAFF.

This clonotype was seen ten or more times. V is TRBV5-1 and J is TRBJ2-7, with TRBD2 matching 15 bases. The germline V gene has CDR1 SGHRS and CDR2 YFSETQ. CDR3 length: 17 residues. V lost 2 bases to trimming and J lost 0 bases; unmatched junction nucleotides: 3. CDR3 region: CASSFGLAGGSSYEQYF. The CDR3 DNA follows: TGCGCCAGCAGCTTTGGACTAGCGGGGGGGAGCTCCTACGAGCAGTACTTC.

This clonotype was recorded at least ten times. The chain is built from TRBV20-1 and TRBJ2-3; D gene unclear. The V end lost 4 bases, the J end lost 2 bases, and 13 bases lay between the germline ends. There are 14 residues in the CDR3. The germline gives CDR1 DFQATT, CDR2 SNEGSKA (reference sequence). The CDR3 region has the DNA TGCAGTGCTAAGGTTCGCGGTTCCACAGATACGCAGTATTTT. Protein product: CSAKVRGSTDTQYF.

In this sample, this clonotype turned up many times. The CDR3 DNA follows: TGCGCCAGCAGCTTGGCCCGGGGTAACACTGAAGCTTTCTTT. Its protein product is CASSLARGNTEAFF. The chain has TRBV5-1 and TRBJ1-1, with D uncertain. Trimming stripped 0 bases from V and 2 bases from J, with 8 bases between. Germline values: CDR1 SGHRS, CDR2 YFSETQ. The CDR3 sequence is 14 residues long. Drawing the rest from reference TRBV5-1 and TRBJ1-1, the complete variable domain is KAGVTQTPRYLIKTRGQQVTLSCSPISGHRSVSWYQQTPGQGLQFLFEYFSETQRNKGNFPGRFSGRQFSNSRSEMNVSTLELGDSALYLCASSLARGNTEAFFGQGTRLTVV.

This clonotype rates as medium-sized (0.01 to 0.1%). The chain employs TRBV4-3 and TRBJ2-3; possible D gene TRBD2, 6 bases. V was cut by 0 bases and J by 6 bases, with 10 bases left in between. Germline CDR1 is LGHNA and CDR2 is YSLEER. The CDR3 is 14 amino acids. CDR3 bases: TGCGCCAGCAGCCAAGAGGGGGGATGGGATACGCAGTATTTT. It codes for CASSQEGGWDTQYF.

This clonotype has ten or more counts. The chain has TRBV20-1 and TRBJ1-6; D remains unclear. Looked up from germline, CDR1 is DFQATT and CDR2 is SNEGSKA (reference sequence). Trimming took off 0 bases at V and 4 bases at J, with 16 bases between the two ends. The CDR3 runs to 17 residues. CDR3: CSARDQWTATYNSPLHF. The CDR3 bases are TGCAGTGCTAGAGATCAGTGGACGGCAACATATAATTCACCCCTCCACTTT.

Many counts were recorded for this clonotype. The chain employs TRBV20-1 and TRBJ2-6; the D is unclear. V dropped 6 bases and J dropped 4 bases, with 13 bases sitting between them. The germline V gene encodes CDR1 DFQATT and CDR2 SNEGSKA (reference sequence). The CDR3 length is 14 residues. CDR3 coding DNA: TGCAGTGCCGAGGCGGCGGTAGGGGCCAACGTCCTGACTTTC. Residues: CSAEAAVGANVLTF.

This clonotype was seen at least ten times. This chain joins TRBV6-5 and TRBJ1-2; 8 bases agree with TRBD1. This CDR3 comprises 17 residues. With V trimmed by 7 bases and J by 0 bases, 13 bases remained unmatched. Germline CDR1 is MNHEY and CDR2 is SVGAGI. CDR3 residues: CASNRQGTPGPNYGYTF. The CDR3 nucleotides are TGTGCCAGCAACAGACAGGGGACACCGGGGCCTAACTATGGCTACACCTTC.

This clonotype was seen repeatedly, ten times or more. The V and J genes are TRBV5-1 and TRBJ2-3; TRBD2 might be the D (5 bases). The CDR3 has 18 residues. The germline V gene has CDR1 SGHRS and CDR2 YFSETQ. V lost 0 bases and J lost 6, with 23 bases in between. CDR3 DNA sequence: TGCGCCAGCAGCTTGGCCGGGATGGGCAGCCCGATTTCGGATACGCAGTATTTT. It translates to CASSLAGMGSPISDTQYF.